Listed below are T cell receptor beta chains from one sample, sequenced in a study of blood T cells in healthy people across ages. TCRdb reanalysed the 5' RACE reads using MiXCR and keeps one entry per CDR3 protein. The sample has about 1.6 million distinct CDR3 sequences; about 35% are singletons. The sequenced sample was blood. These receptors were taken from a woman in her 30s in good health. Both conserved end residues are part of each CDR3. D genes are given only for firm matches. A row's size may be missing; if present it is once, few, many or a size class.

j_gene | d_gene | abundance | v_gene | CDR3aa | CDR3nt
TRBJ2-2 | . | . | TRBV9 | CASSVGFSRNTGELFF | TGTGCCAGCAGCGTAGGGTTTTCCCGAAACACCGGGGAGCTGTTTTTT
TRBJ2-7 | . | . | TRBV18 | CASTTQGMGYEQYF | TGTGCCAGCACGACACAGGGCATGGGTTACGAGCAGTACTTC
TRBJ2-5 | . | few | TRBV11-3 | CAGSLSRGEETQYF | TGTGCCGGCAGCTTGAGTAGAGGAGAAGAGACCCAGTACTTC
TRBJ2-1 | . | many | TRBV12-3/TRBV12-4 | CASRGDGDNEQFF | TGTGCCAGCAGGGGGGACGGTGACAATGAGCAGTTCTTC
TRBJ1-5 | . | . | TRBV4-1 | CASSQDIFAGGSQQPQHF | TGCGCCAGCAGCCAAGATATCTTCGCGGGGGGATCACAACAGCCCCAGCATTTT
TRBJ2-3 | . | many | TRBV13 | CASSPRGGGTDTQYF | TGTGCCAGCAGCCCGAGGGGCGGGGGCACAGATACGCAGTATTTT
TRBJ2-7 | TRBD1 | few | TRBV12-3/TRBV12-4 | CASSRGQGHFDEQYF | TGTGCCAGCAGCAGAGGACAGGGCCATTTTGACGAGCAGTACTTC
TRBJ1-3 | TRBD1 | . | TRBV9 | CASSAGQVNSGNTIYF | TGTGCCAGCAGCGCGGGACAGGTCAACTCTGGAAACACCATATATTTT
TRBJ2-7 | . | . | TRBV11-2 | CASSRPNGENSYEQYF | TGTGCCAGCAGCCGACCGAACGGGGAAAACTCCTACGAGCAGTACTTC
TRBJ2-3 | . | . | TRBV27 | CASSFSGRWGTDTQYF | TGTGCCAGCAGTTTCTCCGGGCGGTGGGGGACAGATACGCAGTATTTT
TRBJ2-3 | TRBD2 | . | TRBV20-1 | CSAEKAGGRDTQYF | TGCAGTGCGGAAAAAGCGGGAGGCCGAGATACGCAGTATTTT
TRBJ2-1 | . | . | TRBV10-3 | CAISESDLAGNEQFF | TGTGCCATCAGTGAGTCCGATCTCGCGGGCAATGAGCAGTTCTTC
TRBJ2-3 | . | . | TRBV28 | CASSYSVEDWADTQYF | TGTGCCAGCAGTTATAGTGTGGAGGACTGGGCAGATACGCAGTATTTT
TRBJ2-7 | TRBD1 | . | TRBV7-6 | CASSLALGQDTYEQYF | TGTGCCAGCAGCTTAGCACTCGGACAGGACACCTACGAGCAGTACTTC
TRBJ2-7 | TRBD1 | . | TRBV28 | CASSSLGTAPYEQYF | TGTGCCAGCAGCTCCCTGGGGACAGCGCCCTACGAGCAGTACTTC
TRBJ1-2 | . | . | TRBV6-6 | CASSYQKGGYTF | TGTGCCAGCAGTTACCAAAAGGGTGGCTACACCTTC
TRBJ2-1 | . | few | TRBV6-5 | CASSYGGSYSEQFF | TGTGCCAGCAGTTACGGTGGCTCCTACAGTGAGCAGTTCTTC
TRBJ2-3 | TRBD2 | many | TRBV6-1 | CASNQPKLAGDRDTQYF | TGTGCCAGCAACCAACCCAAACTAGCGGGAGATCGAGATACGCAGTATTTT
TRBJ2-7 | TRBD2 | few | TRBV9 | CASSVEVSGPTYEQYF | TGTGCCAGCAGCGTAGAGGTTAGCGGGCCGACCTACGAGCAGTACTTC
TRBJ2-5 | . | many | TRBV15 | CATSRSRWAQETQYF | TGTGCCACCAGCAGGTCCCGTTGGGCACAAGAGACCCAGTACTTC
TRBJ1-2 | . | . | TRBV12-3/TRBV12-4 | CASSLKLGASDYGYTF | TGTGCCAGCAGTTTAAAATTGGGGGCGTCGGACTATGGCTACACCTTC
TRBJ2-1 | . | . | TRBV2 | CASSEESRGEQFF | TGTGCCAGCAGTGAAGAGTCACGAGGAGAGCAGTTCTTC
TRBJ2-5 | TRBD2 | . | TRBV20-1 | CSARVRSGGEQYF | TGCAGTGCTAGAGTCAGGTCGGGGGGGGAGCAGTACTTC
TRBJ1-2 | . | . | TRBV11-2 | CASSLDPGQTCYGYTF | TGTGCCAGCAGCTTAGATCCAGGACAGACTTGCTATGGCTACACCTTC
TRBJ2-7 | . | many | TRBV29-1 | CSVESPAGYEQYF | TGCAGCGTTGAGTCCCCCGCGGGTTACGAGCAGTACTTC
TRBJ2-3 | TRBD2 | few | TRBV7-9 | CASSYRAGGLTDTQYF | TGTGCCAGCAGCTACCGAGCGGGGGGCCTCACAGATACGCAGTATTTT
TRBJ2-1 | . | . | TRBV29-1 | CSVRKNNEQFF | TGCAGCGTGAGAAAAAACAATGAGCAGTTCTTC
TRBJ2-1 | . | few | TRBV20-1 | CSANTGVNEQFF | TGCAGTGCTAATACGGGAGTGAATGAGCAGTTCTTC
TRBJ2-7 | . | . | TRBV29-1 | CSHPGRETYEQYF | TGCAGCCACCCGGGACGAGAGACCTACGAGCAGTACTTC
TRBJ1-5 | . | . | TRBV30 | CAWSVAGGNQPQHF | TGTGCCTGGAGTGTAGCCGGCGGCAATCAGCCCCAGCATTTT
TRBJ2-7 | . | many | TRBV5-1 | CASSLDRGNEQYF | TGCGCCAGCAGCTTGGATAGGGGGAACGAGCAGTACTTC
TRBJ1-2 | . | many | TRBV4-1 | CASSQDSGYGYTF | TGCGCCAGCAGCCAGGACTCAGGGTATGGCTACACCTTC
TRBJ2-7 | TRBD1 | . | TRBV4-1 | CASRDRAAAGYEQYF | TGCGCCAGCAGGGACAGGGCGGCGGCGGGCTACGAGCAGTACTTC
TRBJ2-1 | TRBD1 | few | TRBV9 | CASSERQGNSYEQFF | TGTGCCAGCAGCGAGAGACAGGGGAATAGCTATGAGCAGTTCTTC
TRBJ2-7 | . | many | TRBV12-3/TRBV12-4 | CASSLGPTTRSYEQYF | TGTGCCAGCAGTTTAGGGCCCACTACTAGGTCCTACGAGCAGTACTTC
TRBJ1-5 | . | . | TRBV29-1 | CSVEDRVGQPQHF | TGCAGCGTTGAAGACAGGGTGGGTCAGCCCCAGCATTTT
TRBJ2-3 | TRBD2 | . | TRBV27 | CASMTSGGTDTQYF | TGTGCCAGCATGACTAGCGGGGGCACAGATACGCAGTATTTT
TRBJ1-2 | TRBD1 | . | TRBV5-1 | CASQDRPRVVSGCTF | TGCGCCAGCCAGGACAGGCCCAGGGTCGTATCCGGCTGCACCTTC
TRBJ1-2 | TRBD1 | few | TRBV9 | CASSARKGQGYGYTF | TGTGCCAGCAGCGCCCGAAAGGGACAGGGCTATGGCTACACCTTC
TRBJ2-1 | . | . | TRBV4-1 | CASSQDGLGSSYNEQFF | TGCGCCAGCAGCCAAGATGGGCTAGGGAGCTCCTACAATGAGCAGTTCTTC
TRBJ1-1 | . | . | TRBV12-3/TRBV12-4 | CASSLKGRDTEAFF | TGTGCCAGCAGTTTAAAAGGGAGGGACACTGAAGCTTTCTTT
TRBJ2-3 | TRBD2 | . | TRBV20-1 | CSAREFSGGTDTQYF | TGCAGTGCTAGAGAATTTAGCGGGGGCACAGATACGCAGTATTTT
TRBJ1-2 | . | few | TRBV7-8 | CASSPTGMGYTF | TGTGCCAGCAGCCCTACAGGGATGGGCTACACCTTC
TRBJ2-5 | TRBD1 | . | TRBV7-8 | CVSSVGTGSQETQYF | TGTGTCAGCAGCGTCGGGACAGGGTCGCAAGAGACCCAGTACTTC
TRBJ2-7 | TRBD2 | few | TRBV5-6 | CASSSSGSGSYEQYF | TGTGCCAGCAGCTCCAGCGGGAGTGGCTCCTACGAGCAGTACTTC
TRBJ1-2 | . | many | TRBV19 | CASSIGDIDYGYTF | TGTGCCAGTAGTATCGGGGACATCGACTATGGCTACACCTTC
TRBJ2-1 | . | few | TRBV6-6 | CASRPTLGGAVNEQFF | TGTGCCAGCAGACCAACCCTCGGGGGAGCGGTCAATGAGCAGTTCTTC
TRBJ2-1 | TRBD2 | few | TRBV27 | CASSLPSGGANEQFF | TGTGCCAGCAGTCTGCCTAGCGGGGGGGCCAATGAGCAGTTCTTC
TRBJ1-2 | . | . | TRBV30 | CASSWGAGYTF | TGTGCCTCTAGTTGGGGGGCTGGCTACACCTTC
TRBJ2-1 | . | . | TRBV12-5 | CASGLDLKGQFF | TGTGCTAGTGGTTTGGATCTGAAGGGGCAGTTCTTC
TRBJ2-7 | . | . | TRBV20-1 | CSASKGDGSYEQYF | TGCAGTGCTAGTAAGGGAGACGGGTCCTACGAGCAGTACTTC
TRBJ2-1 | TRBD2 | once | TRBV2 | CASSRTSGRAYNEQFF | TGTGCCAGCAGTCGGACTAGCGGGAGGGCCTACAATGAGCAGTTCTTC
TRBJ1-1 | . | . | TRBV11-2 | CASSLNSLGQPNTEAFF | TGTGCCAGCAGCTTAAATTCTCTCGGCCAGCCGAACACTGAAGCTTTCTTT